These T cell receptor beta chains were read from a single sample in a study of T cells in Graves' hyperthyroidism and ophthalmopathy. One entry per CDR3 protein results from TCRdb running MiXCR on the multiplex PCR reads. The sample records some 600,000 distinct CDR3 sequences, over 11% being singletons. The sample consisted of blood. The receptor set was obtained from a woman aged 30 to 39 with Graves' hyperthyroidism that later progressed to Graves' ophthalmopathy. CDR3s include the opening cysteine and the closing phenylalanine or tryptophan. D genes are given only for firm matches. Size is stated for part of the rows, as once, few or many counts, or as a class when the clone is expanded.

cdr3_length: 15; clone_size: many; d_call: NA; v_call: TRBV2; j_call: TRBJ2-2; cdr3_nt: TGTGCCAGCAGCGACCCGGGACGGAACACCGGGGAGCTGTTTTTT; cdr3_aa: CASSDPGRNTGELFF
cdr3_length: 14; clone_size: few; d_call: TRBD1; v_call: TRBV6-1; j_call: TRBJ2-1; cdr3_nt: TGTGCCAGCAGCCCCCGGGACAGGGGGAATGAGCAGTTCTTC; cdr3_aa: CASSPRDRGNEQFF
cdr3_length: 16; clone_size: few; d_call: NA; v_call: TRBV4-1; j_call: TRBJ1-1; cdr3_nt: TGCGCCAGCAGCCAAGATCCGGTGACTATGAACACTGAAGCTTTCTTT; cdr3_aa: CASSQDPVTMNTEAFF
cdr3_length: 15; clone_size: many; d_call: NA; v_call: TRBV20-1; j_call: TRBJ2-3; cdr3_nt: TGCAGTGCTACACCCTACGGGCTTAGCACAGATACGCAGTATTTT; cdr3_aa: CSATPYGLSTDTQYF
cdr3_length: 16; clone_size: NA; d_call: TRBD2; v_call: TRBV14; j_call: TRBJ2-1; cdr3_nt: TGTGCCAGCAGCCCTCCCTCGGGACTAGTATTCAATGAGCAGCTCTTC; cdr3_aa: CASSPPSGLVFNEQLF
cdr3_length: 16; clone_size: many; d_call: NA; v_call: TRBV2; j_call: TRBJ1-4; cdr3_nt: TGTGCCAGCAGTGACCTGCGAAAGGGTTTTAATGAAAAACTGTTTTTT; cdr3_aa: CASSDLRKGFNEKLFF
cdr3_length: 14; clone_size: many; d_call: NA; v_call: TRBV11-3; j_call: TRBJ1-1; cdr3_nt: TGTGCCAGCACCCTCGGCGTGGGGAATACTGAAGCTTTCTTT; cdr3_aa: CASTLGVGNTEAFF
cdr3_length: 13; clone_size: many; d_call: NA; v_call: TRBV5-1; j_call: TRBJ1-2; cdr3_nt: TGCGCCAGCAGCTCTGGAGGCATGGGAGACTACACCTTC; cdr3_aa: CASSSGGMGDYTF
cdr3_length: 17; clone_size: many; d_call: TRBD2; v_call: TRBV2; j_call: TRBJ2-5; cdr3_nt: TGTGCCAGCAGTGAGGGACTAGCGGATCCCCGTGCTGAGACCCAGTACTTC; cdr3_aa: CASSEGLADPRAETQYF
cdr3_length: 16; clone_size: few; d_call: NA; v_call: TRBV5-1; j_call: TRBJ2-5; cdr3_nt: TGCGCCAGCAGCTTGGGGATAGATTCCCCCCAAGAGACCCAGTACTTC; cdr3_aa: CASSLGIDSPQETQYF
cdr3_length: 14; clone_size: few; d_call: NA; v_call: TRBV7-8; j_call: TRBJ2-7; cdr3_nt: TGTGCCAGCAGCTTAGAAGGGGCTACCTACGAGCAGTACTTC; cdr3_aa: CASSLEGATYEQYF
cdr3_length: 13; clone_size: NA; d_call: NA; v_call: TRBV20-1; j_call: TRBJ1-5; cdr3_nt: TGCAGTGCTGTGGACCCCGCTGGAAGGCCCCAGCATTTT; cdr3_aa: CSAVDPAGRPQHF
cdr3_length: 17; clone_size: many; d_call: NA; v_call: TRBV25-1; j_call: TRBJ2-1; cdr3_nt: TGTGCCAGCAGTGACCCGGACAACCGACGCTCCTACAATGAGCAGTTCTTC; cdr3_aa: CASSDPDNRRSYNEQFF
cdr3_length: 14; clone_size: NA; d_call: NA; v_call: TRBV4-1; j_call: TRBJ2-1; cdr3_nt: TGCGCCAGCAGCCAACCCCCAGAATACAATGAGCAGTTCTTC; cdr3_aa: CASSQPPEYNEQFF
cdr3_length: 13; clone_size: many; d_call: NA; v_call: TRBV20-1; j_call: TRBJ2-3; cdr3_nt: TGCAGTGCTGGGACTGGGAGCACAGATACGCAGTATTTT; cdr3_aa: CSAGTGSTDTQYF
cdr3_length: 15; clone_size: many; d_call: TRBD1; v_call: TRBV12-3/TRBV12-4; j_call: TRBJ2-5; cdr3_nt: TGTGCCAGCAGTACGGGGACAGGGCGGCAAGAGACCCAGTACTTC; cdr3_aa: CASSTGTGRQETQYF
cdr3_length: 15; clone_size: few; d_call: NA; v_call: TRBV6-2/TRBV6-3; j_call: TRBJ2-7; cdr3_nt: TGTGCCAGCAGTTACAATCTCGGCAGGGGTTACGAGCAGTACTTC; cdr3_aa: CASSYNLGRGYEQYF
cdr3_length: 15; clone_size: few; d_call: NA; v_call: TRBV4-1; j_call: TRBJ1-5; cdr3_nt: TGCGCCAGCAGCCAAGTTAAACCCGGGGATCAGCCCCAGCATTTT; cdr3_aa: CASSQVKPGDQPQHF
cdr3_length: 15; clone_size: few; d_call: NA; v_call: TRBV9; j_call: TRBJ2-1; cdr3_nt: TGTGCCAGCAGCGAAACAGGACAGTTTATATATGAGCAGTTCTTC; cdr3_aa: CASSETGQFIYEQFF
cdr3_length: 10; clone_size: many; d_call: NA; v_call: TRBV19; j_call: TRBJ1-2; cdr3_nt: TGTGCCAGTAGTATGAATGGCTACACCTTC; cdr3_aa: CASSMNGYTF